This TCR beta chain was captured in a study of T cell changes during pregnancy in multiple sclerosis. V was shortened by 4 bases and J by 5 bases, with 17 bases between the two germline ends. Germline V gene sequence: CDR1 MNHEY, CDR2 SMNVEV (reference sequence). There are 15 residues in the CDR3. Assay: immunoSEQ multiplex PCR; the TCRdb copy retains only in-frame clones and omits some. The sample has some 29,000 clones, approximately 86% seen once; the top ten hold 7.9%. V is TRBV27 and J is TRBJ2-5; D possibly corresponds to TRBD1 (6 bases). Sequenced material: CD8+ T cells from peripheral blood mononuclear cells, taken before pregnancy. This TCR was recovered from a female donor with multiple sclerosis, enrolled in a pregnancy study. The CDR3, as DNA: TGTGCCAGCAGTTCCACAGGGTTTGAAGAGGAGACCCAGTACTTC. It codes for CASSSTGFEEETQYF.